These 13 T cell receptor beta chains were sequenced from one sample in a study of T cell clones after liver transplantation. Repertoires were generated with immunoSEQ multiplex PCR, while TCRdb's copy carries only in-frame clones and drops some. This table holds about 75,000 clones, around 84% found once. The starting material was CD4+ T cells from blood, obtained about 50 months after liver transplant. These receptors were collected from a human patient who received a liver transplant. Some T cells may be the graft donor's.

This chain links TRBV6-6 with TRBJ1-2; 8 bases agree with TRBD1. CDR3 length: 15 residues. V trimming: 5 bases; J trimming: 2 bases; junction bases outside the gene matches: 7. Germline-derived CDR1 and CDR2 are MNHNY and SVGAGI (reference sequence). CDR3 amino acids: CASSPRTGLNYGYTF. CDR3 bases: TGTGCCAGCAGTCCTCGGACAGGGCTAAACTATGGCTACACCTTC.

The chain carries TRBV6-6 and TRBJ2-3; 11 bases agree with TRBD1. Unmatched junction bases numbered 11, after V lost 10 bases and J lost 5 bases. Germline V gene sequence: CDR1 MNHNY, CDR2 SVGAGI (reference sequence). CDR3 length equals 15 residues. The CDR3 spells CATKVRDRGGDTQYF. CDR3 DNA sequence: TGTGCCACCAAAGTCCGGGACAGGGGGGGAGATACGCAGTATTTT.

The chain has TRBV15 and TRBJ2-7; TRBD2 matches 7 bases. CDR1 and CDR2 (germline): LNHNV, YYDKDF (reference sequence). This CDR3 region has 15 residues. V shed 5 bases and J 4 bases; nucleotides not matched to a gene: 11. For the CDR3, the DNA is TGTGCCACCAGCCCCTGGGCAGCGGGGCAGTACGAGCAGTACTTC. It codes for CATSPWAAGQYEQYF.

V gene TRBV6-5 combines with J gene TRBJ2-7; D is undetermined. Germline V gene data show CDR1 as MNHEY and CDR2 as SVGAGI. Trimming took 3 bases from V and 6 from J, leaving 6 bases between them. CDR3 length equals 11 residues. CDR3 amino acids: CASSYRGEQYF. In DNA, the CDR3 is TGTGCCAGCAGTTATCGAGGCGAGCAGTACTTC.

The J gene is TRBJ2-1, the V gene TRBV7-9, with TRBD2 matching 8 bases. The CDR3 contains 15 residues. From germline, CDR1 is SEHNR and CDR2 FQNEAQ (reference sequence). V dropped 6 bases and J dropped 7; count of bases not matched to a gene: 11. The DNA of the CDR3 is TGTGCCAGCAGAAACCCCGGGACTAGAAATAATGAGCAGTTCTTC. Translated: CASRNPGTRNNEQFF.

This clone was seen a single time. V is TRBV4-2 and J is TRBJ2-7; 11 bases map to TRBD2. This CDR3 has 16 amino acids. After removal of 1 base from V and 1 base from J, the junction contained 3 bases not matched to a gene. CDR1 and CDR2 (germline): LGHNA, YNFKEQ. CDR3 sequence (DNA): TGTGCCAGCAGCCAAGGCCCTAGCGGGGGGTCCTACGAGCAGTACTTC. It encodes CASSQGPSGGSYEQYF.

The V gene is TRBV27, the J gene TRBJ2-4; 9 bases fit TRBD1. The junction had 6 bases not matched to a gene; V was cut back by 4 bases and J by 5 bases. The germline CDR1 and CDR2 sequences are MNHEY and SMNVEV (reference sequence). The CDR3 runs 15 residues. CDR3 amino acids: CASSSPHRGQNIQYF. In DNA, the CDR3 is TGTGCCAGCAGTTCCCCCCACAGGGGGCAAAACATTCAGTACTTC.

The chain couples TRBV19 to TRBJ2-2; D unclear. In germline, CDR1 is LNHDA, CDR2 SQIVND (reference sequence). This CDR3 spans 15 amino acids. V dropped 9 bases and J dropped 3 bases, with 17 bases sitting between them. DNA of the CDR3: TGTGCCAGCATCCCAGACCCTTTGGACACCGGGGAGCTGTTTTTT. Its protein product is CASIPDPLDTGELFF.

The rearrangement joins TRBV21-1 to TRBJ2-2; the table assigns TRBD2, which was not confirmed against the DNA. TRBV21-1 has pseudogene status. The CDR3 sequence is 18 residues long. CDR3 in DNA: TGTGCCAGCAGCAAACCGGTCTGGCGGGAGATGGGCACCGGGGAGCTGTTTTTT. Translation: CASSKPVWREMGTGELFF.

The V call is TRBV12-5, the J call TRBJ2-3; possible D gene TRBD1, 5 bases. CDR1 LGHNT and CDR2 FRNRAP come from the germline V gene. Trimming cost V 3 bases and J 0 bases, with 7 bases left between them. The CDR3 length is 14 residues. CDR3 protein: CASGFGASTDTQYF. The CDR3 DNA sequence: TGTGCTAGTGGTTTTGGGGCTAGCACAGATACGCAGTATTTT.

The chain uses TRBV18 and TRBJ2-4, with 8 bases that match TRBD1. V trimming: 3 bases; J trimming: 1 base; junction bases outside the gene matches: 5. The CDR3 extends over 16 amino acids. The germline CDR1 and CDR2 sequences are KGHSH and LQKENI. The CDR3 nucleotides read TGTGCCAGCTCACCGGACAGGGTGGGCGCCAAAAACATTCAGTACTTC. It codes for CASSPDRVGAKNIQYF.

This chain uses TRBV4-1 with TRBJ1-2; 9 bases line up with TRBD1. The CDR3 spans 15 residues. Looked up from germline, CDR1 is MGHRA and CDR2 is YSYEKL. Trimming took 1 base from V and 4 from J; bases not matched to a gene: 4. Here the CDR3 reads CASSQGDRALYGYTF. The CDR3 DNA reads as TGCGCCAGCAGCCAAGGGGACAGGGCCCTCTATGGCTACACCTTC.

The genes are TRBV4-3 and TRBJ1-1; 9 bases line up with TRBD1. Looked up from germline, CDR1 is LGHNA and CDR2 is YSLEER. This CDR3 contains 14 residues. V shed 3 bases, J shed 5 bases, and the junction held 4 bases outside the gene matches. In DNA, the CDR3 is TGCGCCAGCAGCCATGGGACAGGGAGGACTGAAGCTTTCTTT. The encoded protein is CASSHGTGRTEAFF.